The source of this T cell receptor (beta chain) is a study of regulatory T cells in long-lasting Graves disease listed by TCRdb under 2021. Study-wide context: Persistent Graves' disease was defined as persistently positive TSH receptor autoantibodies together with antithyroid drug treatment for over 5 years. Patients with persistent Graves' disease were compared with patients with newly diagnosed Graves' disease using TCR sequencing and RNA sequencing of peripheral blood. The study took place in China and was registered as a clinical trial. A total of around 33 samples were covered by TCR sequencing, comprising approximately 13 persistent and about 20 newly diagnosed Graves' disease patients. Antithyroid drugs had been taken for 8.5 to 11 years on average by persistent Graves' disease patients in the clinical cohort.

As to this clonotype: Its binding antigen is unknown. Per-nucleotide qualities are absent, and no much larger clonotype sits a single base away.

The method behind the library was multiplex PCR. Instrument used: Illumina HiSeq 4000. iRepertoire HTBI primers and Arm-PCR amplification of CDR3 regions were used to construct TCR beta libraries. PCR products were gel purified before sequencing. Processing in the source paper ran as follows. Gene usage analysis of CDR3 amino acid clonotypes relied on the approximately 62 TRBV and about 15 TRBJ segments identified across samples. Filtered high-quality paired reads were merged into contigs using COPE and FqMerger. Contigs were aligned with BLAST to IMGT TRBV, TRBD and TRBJ reference genes, and CDR3 was defined per IMGT. Any clonotype with a frequency above 0.1% was counted as a highly expanded clone. Shannon entropy served as the measure of repertoire diversity, while the Gini coefficient captured V-J evenness. A clonotype found in more than one individual was treated as public. Using fastp at Q25 and MiXCR, TCRdb reprocessed the public reads and kept productive beta chains. Each record represents a unique CDR3 protein, reported with the most common genes and DNA among its rows. These V and J calls rely on TCRdb rather than the paper's analysis. The sample table records hundreds of thousands of distinct CDR3 sequences; about 30% of these occur just once. Under 55% of the sample rests with the top ten.

The germline V gene encodes CDR1 SGHTA and CDR2 FQGNSA. The junction carries 16 bases between V and J, which are trimmed by 1 base and 3 bases respectively. The CDR3 numbers 17 residues from cysteine through phenylalanine. The retained sequence is limited to the CDR3, 51 bases, with the frame set at the first base. The paper's findings and limits, for the study overall: A larger number of public clonotypes was shared among persistent patients (fewer than 3,000) than among newly diagnosed patients (about 990). Only the TCR beta chain was sequenced and analyzed. The study examined only peripheral blood because the primary lesion, thyroid tissue, could not be accessed. The authors acknowledged the small sample size as a limitation that may reduce accuracy. Persistent disease showed preferential use of TRBV28, TRBJ1-2 and TRBJ2-5, whereas newly diagnosed disease favored TRBV20-1 and TRBJ2-1. Persistent Graves' disease patients showed lower TCR Shannon entropy and fewer highly expanded clones than newly diagnosed patients, suggesting clonal expansion.

Interpreted using the paper, the time point label stands for: persistent/refractory GD, antithyroid drugs over 5 years with positive TRAb. RNA was extracted from PBMCs in TRIzol for both TCR sequencing and RNA sequencing. The diagnosis of Graves' disease was made according to American Thyroid Association guidelines. Recruitment of patients was carried out at an endocrinology department in Xi'an, China. From each patient, approximately 9.9 milliliters of peripheral blood was collected into an EDTA anticoagulant tube. Ficoll Paque Plus density gradient separation was used to isolate PBMCs, and no further T cell sorting was performed. An Agilent 2100 Bioanalyzer and agarose gel were used to check RNA quality, while a NanoDrop 2000 measured RNA concentration.

The origin of this receptor is a female donor with Graves disease. Specimen: peripheral blood mononuclear cells (PBMCs), collected when the disease was refractory, from a patient treated with antithyroid drugs. The chain employs TRBV7-2 and TRBJ2-4, with a tentative D call of TRBD1 or TRBD2, each matching 5 bases. The sequenced DNA is TGTGCCAGCAGCTTAGAATGGGGGAGCTCCGGCAAAAACATTCAGTACTTC. Its coded protein is CASSLEWGSSGKNIQYF.